This is a list of T cell receptor beta chains from one sample in a study of T-cell reconstitution after alpha-beta-depleted transplantation in children. TCRdb analysed the PCR reads with MiXCR anew, one entry per CDR3 protein. The repertoire holds a few hundred thousand distinct CDR3 sequences, with around a tenth as singletons. The source material was peripheral blood, sampled 180 days after TCRalphabeta/CD19-depleted stem cell transplant. Source of these receptors: a male patient aged 2 to 10 who had a stem cell transplant for chronic granulomatous disease, so the T cells may come from the graft donor. Each CDR3 is given with its conserved first and last residue. The D gene is left open where the match is weak. A row's size may be missing; if present it is once, few, many or a size class.

length: 15
V: TRBV27
D: NA
J: TRBJ2-1
size: many
DNA: TGTGCCAGCAGTGATGACCAATCCTCCTACAATGAGCAGTTCTTC
CDR3: CASSDDQSSYNEQFF

length: 15
V: TRBV6-2/TRBV6-3
D: NA
J: TRBJ1-1
size: many
DNA: TGTGCCAGCAGTTACGGCGTAGCAGGTGACACTGAAGCTTTCTTT
CDR3: CASSYGVAGDTEAFF

length: 20
V: TRBV10-3
D: TRBD2
J: TRBJ2-1
size: NA
DNA: TGTGCCATCAGCGGGACTAGCGGGGGCCCTACGACAAGCTCCTACAATGAGCAGTTCTTC
CDR3: CAISGTSGGPTTSSYNEQFF

length: 14
V: TRBV7-2
D: TRBD1
J: TRBJ1-4
size: few
DNA: TGTGCCAGCAGCTCCAGGGGGACTAATGAAAAACTGTTTTTT
CDR3: CASSSRGTNEKLFF

length: 14
V: TRBV7-9
D: TRBD1
J: TRBJ1-1
size: many
DNA: TGTGCCAGCAGCCCAAGACAGGGACCACCTGAAGCTTTCTTT
CDR3: CASSPRQGPPEAFF

length: 14
V: TRBV29-1
D: NA
J: TRBJ1-5
size: many
DNA: TGCAGCGTTGAAGTACGGCCAGGGTATCAGCCCCAGCATTTT
CDR3: CSVEVRPGYQPQHF

length: 13
V: TRBV5-1
D: NA
J: TRBJ2-1
size: many
DNA: TGCGCCAGCAGCCCGGGACTTTTCAATGAGCAGTTCTTC
CDR3: CASSPGLFNEQFF

length: 16
V: TRBV6-1
D: NA
J: TRBJ1-1
size: many
DNA: TGTGCCAGCAGTCCTACCACAGGCGCGATGAACACTGAAGCTTTCTTT
CDR3: CASSPTTGAMNTEAFF

length: 18
V: TRBV6-7
D: TRBD1
J: TRBJ2-7
size: NA
DNA: TGTGCCAGCAGGACGCCCCTTCCCGGACAGGGGATTTACTACGAGCAGTACTTC
CDR3: CASRTPLPGQGIYYEQYF

length: 15
V: TRBV2
D: NA
J: TRBJ2-1
size: many
DNA: TGTGCCAGCAGTGATGCCGTCAGATCCTACAATGAGCAGTTCTTC
CDR3: CASSDAVRSYNEQFF

length: 15
V: TRBV20-1
D: NA
J: TRBJ2-7
size: many
DNA: TGCAGTGCCCCACCCCGCCAGGGCCCCGGTTACGAGCAGTACTTC
CDR3: CSAPPRQGPGYEQYF

length: 16
V: TRBV7-2
D: TRBD2
J: TRBJ2-1
size: many
DNA: TGTGCCAGCAGCTTATCAGGGACTAGCTTAGGCAATGAGCAGTTCTTC
CDR3: CASSLSGTSLGNEQFF